The sequence of this T cell receptor beta chain was determined in a study of blood T cell repertoires in COVID-19. Germline loops: CDR1 LNHDA, CDR2 SQIVND (reference sequence). V lost 1 base to trimming and J lost 8 bases, with 11 bases between them. CDR3 length equals 13 residues. The repertoire was sequenced with immunoSEQ multiplex PCR; TCRdb's copy has only in-frame clones and lacks some. The sample holds some 530,000 clones, approximately 90% seen once. This clone was detected once. This chain uses TRBV19 with TRBJ1-2; the D gene is possibly TRBD1 (5 bases). The source of this sequence is a woman in her sixties who had recovered from COVID-19. The specimen sequenced was PBMCs or T cells enriched from blood (not recorded which). The chain's CDR3 is CASSIVGQGGYTF. The DNA for the CDR3 is TGTGCCAGTAGTATAGTTGGACAAGGAGGCTACACCTTC.